The 30 T cell receptor beta chains listed next were all sequenced from one sample in a study of blood T cell repertoires in COVID-19. Sequencing used immunoSEQ multiplex PCR; TCRdb keeps in-frame clones, though not all of them. The sample lists 120,000 or so clones, approximately 90% occurring once. Material: peripheral blood. These receptor sequences come from a human donor in a cohort sampled during active COVID-19.

The rearrangement uses TRBV5-1 and TRBJ2-5; 9 nucleotides line up with TRBD2. With 4 bases clipped from V and 2 bases from J, the junction kept 9 bases outside the gene matches. This CDR3 has 16 amino acids. Germline V gene sequence: CDR1 SGHRS, CDR2 YFSETQ. The CDR3 DNA sequence: TGCGCCAGCAGCGTATATAGCGGGAGACCGCAAGAGACCCAGTACTTC. It yields the protein CASSVYSGRPQETQYF.

This sequence joins TRBV6-5 and TRBJ1-1, with D possibly TRBD1 on 6 matching bases. The germline V gene encodes CDR1 MNHEY and CDR2 SVGAGI. With 0 bases removed from V and 10 bases from J, the gap between germline ends came to 21 bases. The CDR3 runs 16 residues. CDR3 nucleotides: TGTGCCAGCAGTTACTCGAGCCAGAGGCCAGGGGTGGGAGCTTTCTTT. Translated, it gives CASSYSSQRPGVGAFF.

The genes are TRBV9 and TRBJ1-6; D not resolved. Germline values: CDR1 SGDLS, CDR2 YYNGEE. The CDR3 is 15 amino acids. V was pared by 3 bases and J by 7 bases, with 14 bases between. The CDR3 is CASSGGLGGNSPLHF. CDR3 DNA: TGTGCCAGCAGCGGAGGGCTAGGTGGAAATTCACCCCTCCACTTT.

The rearrangement uses TRBV9 and TRBJ1-1, with no clear D. The CDR3 length is 13 residues. V was pared by 2 bases and J by 0 bases, with 5 bases between. Germline loops: CDR1 SGDLS, CDR2 YYNGEE. CDR3 loop: CASSVSLNTEAFF. DNA of the CDR3: TGTGCCAGCAGCGTCAGTTTGAACACTGAAGCTTTCTTT.

This chain connects TRBV4-2 to TRBJ2-3; D is perhaps TRBD1 (6 bases). The V gene lost 0 bases and the J gene lost 2 bases, with 15 bases spanning the gap. The CDR3 loop spans 17 amino acids. Germline V gene sequence: CDR1 LGHNA, CDR2 YNFKEQ. The CDR3 sequence: CASSQDRGPLDTDTQYF. The CDR3 nucleotides read TGTGCCAGCAGCCAAGACAGGGGCCCCCTCGACACAGATACGCAGTATTTT.

The chain joins TRBV3-1 (or the pseudogene TRBV3-2) to TRBJ2-2, with 7 nucleotides matching TRBD1. The CDR3 sequence is 15 residues long. CDR1 and CDR2 from the germline V gene are LGHDT and YNNKEL (reference sequence). The ends lost 1 base at V and 7 bases at J; junction bases unmatched: 6. In DNA form, the CDR3 reads TGTGCCAGCAGCCAAGTCGTCAGGGGGATCGGGGAGCTGTTTTTT. It encodes CASSQVVRGIGELFF.

The chain's CDR3 is CASSSRGGEEQYF. DNA of the CDR3: TGTGCCAGCAGTTCTCGGGGCGGGGAGGAGCAGTACTTC. The V and J genes are TRBV12-3 or TRBV12-4 and TRBJ2-7; D might be TRBD2 (6 bases). V lost 4 bases, J lost 7 bases, and 14 bases lay in between. CDR3 length equals 13 residues.

The V call is TRBV5-1, the J call TRBJ1-6; D possibly corresponds to TRBD1 (5 bases). The germline V gene has CDR1 SGHRS and CDR2 YFSETQ. V gave up 5 bases and J gave up 0 bases, with 12 bases separating them. The CDR3 is 16 residues long. The CDR3 sequence: CASRSHGGSYNSPLHF. The CDR3 coding sequence is TGCGCCAGCAGGAGTCACGGGGGCTCCTATAATTCACCCCTCCACTTT.

The V gene is TRBV5-6, the J gene TRBJ1-2, with unresolved D. CDR1 and CDR2 from the germline V gene are SGHDT and YYEEEE. The CDR3 is 14 amino acids. With 0 bases removed from V and 0 bases from J, the gap between germline ends came to 6 bases. CDR3 DNA sequence: TGTGCCAGCAGCTTGGCGGGTACTAACTATGGCTACACCTTC. It encodes CASSLAGTNYGYTF.

A few counts support this clone. The rearrangement joins TRBV14 to TRBJ1-3; TRBD1 matches 10 bases. The V segment lost 3 bases and the J segment 4 bases; nucleotides outside the gene matches: 12. From germline, CDR1 is SGHDN and CDR2 FVKESK. The CDR3 spans 18 residues. CDR3 loop: CASSHTPTGGFVGNTIYF. CDR3 coding DNA: TGTGCCAGCAGCCACACCCCGACAGGGGGCTTCGTCGGAAACACCATATATTTT. Supplemented by reference TRBV14 and TRBJ1-3, the full variable domain reads EAGVTQFPSHSVIEKGQTVTLRCDPISGHDNLYWYRRVMGKEIKFLLHFVKESKQDESGMPNNRFLAERTGGTYSTLKVQPAELEDSGVYFCASSHTPTGGFVGNTIYFGEGSWLTVV.

This clone appeared once. V is TRBV20-1 and J is TRBJ2-1, with D possibly being TRBD2 (5 bases). Trimming cost V 3 bases and J 7 bases, with 13 bases left between them. The CDR3 runs to 13 residues. Germline V CDR1 and CDR2: DFQATT, SNEGSKA (reference sequence). Here the CDR3 reads CSASNRPGNEQFF. The CDR3 DNA is TGCAGTGCTAGTAATCGGCCGGGAAATGAGCAGTTCTTC.

J is TRBJ2-4 and V is TRBV6-1, with 7 bases lining up with TRBD1. This CDR3 has 16 residues. The J segment lost 1 base and the V segment lost 2 bases, leaving 5 bases of the junction unmatched. The germline CDR1 and CDR2 sequences are MNHNS and SASEGT. The CDR3 reads CASSEQATGAKNIQYF. Here the CDR3 DNA reads TGTGCCAGCAGTGAACAAGCGACAGGGGCCAAAAACATTCAGTACTTC.

The V gene is TRBV6-5, the J gene TRBJ2-2; D not resolved. The V end was cut by 10 bases, the J end by 1 base, with 4 bases between. The CDR3 has 11 residues. CDR1 is MNHEY and CDR2 is SVGAGI in the germline V gene. The CDR3 DNA is TGTGCCACACAGAACACCGGGGAGCTGTTTTTT. Translation: CATQNTGELFF.

The V gene is TRBV2, the J gene TRBJ1-4; 7 bases match TRBD1. CDR1 is SNHLY, CDR2 FYNNEI, per germline. V gave up 11 bases and J gave up 4 bases; unmatched junction bases: 10. The CDR3 runs to 14 residues. The CDR3 bases are TGTGCCCGCCAGGGGGGCCAGGGTAATGAAAAACTGTTTTTT. The encoded protein is CARQGGQGNEKLFF.

In its sample, this clone was seen a few times. V is TRBV6-2 or TRBV6-3 and J is TRBJ2-1; D not certain. Trimming stripped 4 bases from V and 4 bases from J, with 8 bases between. Germline loops: CDR1 MNHEY, CDR2 SVGEGT. The CDR3 is made up of 13 amino acids. CDR3 amino acids: CASSSAEYNEQFF. In DNA, the CDR3 is TGTGCCAGCAGTTCCGCGGAGTACAATGAGCAGTTCTTC.

The chain joins TRBV11-3 to TRBJ2-1; 7 positions agree with TRBD2. CDR3 length: 14 amino acids. Germline loops: CDR1 SGHNT, CDR2 YENEEA. V gave up 5 bases and J gave up 4 bases; unmatched junction bases: 5. CDR3 amino acids: CASSPWGGYNEQFF. CDR3 coding DNA: TGTGCCAGCAGCCCCTGGGGAGGGTACAATGAGCAGTTCTTC.

In its sample, this clone was seen once. The chain is built from TRBV18 and TRBJ2-5; 8 bases match TRBD2. CDR3 length equals 14 residues. The V and J ends lost 3 bases and 4 bases, in that order; junction bases with no gene match: 4. Germline V gene data show CDR1 as KGHSH and CDR2 as LQKENI. CDR3 coding DNA: TGTGCCAGCTCACCTCCGGGGGGGCGAGAGACCCAGTACTTC. Its protein is CASSPPGGRETQYF. Combining the CDR3 with reference TRBV18 and TRBJ2-5 gives the whole variable domain NAGVMQNPRHLVRRRGQEARLRCSPMKGHSHVYWYRQLPEEGLKFMVYLQKENIIDESGMPKERFSAEFPKEGPSILRIQQVVRGDSAAYFCASSPPGGRETQYFGPGTRLLVL.

The chain employs TRBV7-2 and TRBJ2-7; TRBD1 is a possible D gene (6 bases). Trimming removed 0 bases from V and 1 base from J, with 10 bases in between. The CDR3 has 15 amino acids. In germline, CDR1 is SGHTA, CDR2 FQGNSA. This chain's CDR3 is CASSLADRSSYEQYF. The CDR3 region has the DNA TGTGCCAGCAGCTTAGCAGACAGGAGTTCCTACGAGCAGTACTTC.

This chain joins TRBV6-5 and TRBJ1-5, with D unclear. V dropped 4 bases and J dropped 0 bases, with 4 bases sitting between them. The CDR3 has 13 residues. Germline V gene data show CDR1 as MNHEY and CDR2 as SVGAGI. CDR3 in amino acids: CASSSVSNQPQHF. The DNA for the CDR3 is TGTGCCAGCAGTTCGGTTAGCAATCAGCCCCAGCATTTT.

This chain joins TRBV28 and TRBJ2-3, with 11 bases matching TRBD1. Looked up from germline, CDR1 is MDHEN and CDR2 is SYDVKM. CDR3 length: 16 amino acids. V dropped 2 bases and J dropped 2; count of bases not matched to a gene: 3. The CDR3 sequence: CASSLPDRGPTDTQYF. DNA of the CDR3: TGTGCCAGCAGTTTACCGGACAGGGGGCCCACAGATACGCAGTATTTT.

The chain is built from TRBV5-6 and TRBJ2-6; 8 bases are a match to TRBD1. In germline, CDR1 is SGHDT, CDR2 YYEEEE. Trimming at V came to 5 bases and at J to 0 bases, leaving 4 bases not matched to a gene. This CDR3 region has 16 residues. The CDR3 bases are TGTGCCAGCAGGGGGACAGGCCTCTCTGGGGCCAACGTCCTGACTTTC. This gives the protein CASRGTGLSGANVLTF.

Many counts were recorded for this clone. The chain links TRBV9 to TRBJ2-7; TRBD2 is a possible D gene (5 bases). Between the trimmed V and J ends, which lost 4 bases and 9 bases, there was a span of 20 bases. CDR3 length: 14 amino acids. CDR1 SGDLS and CDR2 YYNGEE come from the germline V gene. CDR3 amino acids: CASSPGSGSYGQYF. Here the CDR3 DNA reads TGTGCCAGCAGCCCGGGGAGTGGATCCTATGGGCAGTACTTC.

The chain joins TRBV28 to TRBJ2-5, with 7 bases matching TRBD2. CDR1 is MDHEN and CDR2 is SYDVKM in the germline V gene. The trim removed 2 bases at V and 5 bases at J, leaving 11 bases unmatched. The CDR3 runs to 16 residues. The chain's CDR3 is CASSLGDPSRGETQYF. The DNA for the CDR3 is TGTGCCAGCAGTTTAGGGGACCCTTCGCGGGGGGAGACCCAGTACTTC. Full variable domain (missing parts from reference TRBV28 and TRBJ2-5): DVKVTQSSRYLVKRTGEKVFLECVQDMDHENMFWYRQDPGLGLRLIYFSYDVKMKEKGDIPEGYSVSREKKERFSLILESASTNQTSMYLCASSLGDPSRGETQYFGPGTRLLVL.

As concerns this clone: A much larger clone sits a single nucleotide away, making a read error possible. The rearrangement uses TRBV28 and TRBJ1-6; 9 nucleotides agree with TRBD1. Germline V gene lookup returns CDR1 MDHEN and CDR2 SYDVKM. V lost 6 bases and J lost 5; bases outside the gene matches: 5. The CDR3 is made up of 15 amino acids. The DNA for the CDR3 is TGTGCCAGCAGCCCCGGGACAGGGCATAATTCACCCCTCCACTTT. Its protein is CASSPGTGHNSPLHF.

This clone was counted a single time. The genes are TRBV7-8 and TRBJ2-3; D remains unclear. V lost 5 bases, J lost 0 bases, and 12 bases lay in between. This CDR3 has 15 amino acids. Germline values: CDR1 SGHVS, CDR2 FQNEAQ. Here the CDR3 reads CASSTPQTSTDTQYF. CDR3 nucleotides: TGTGCCAGCAGCACCCCTCAGACTAGCACAGATACGCAGTATTTT.

The chain joins TRBV29-1 to TRBJ2-7, with a tentative D call TRBD2 (7 bases). Deletions cut 8 bases from V and 5 bases from J, with 19 bases between. Germline CDR1 is SQVTM and CDR2 is ANQGSEA. The CDR3 sequence is 13 residues long. The CDR3 spells CSSMGGARNEQYF. CDR3 DNA sequence: TGCAGCTCAATGGGGGGGGCCAGAAACGAGCAGTACTTC.

This sequence joins TRBV5-1 and TRBJ2-1; 9 bases agree with TRBD2. Germline CDR1 reads SGHRS; CDR2 reads YFSETQ. V was clipped by 1 base and J by 9 bases; unmatched bases: 8. The CDR3 contains 15 residues. This chain's CDR3 is CASSLMAGGPGEQFF. In nucleotides, the CDR3 is TGCGCCAGCAGCTTGATGGCGGGGGGGCCCGGTGAGCAGTTCTTC.

The chain couples TRBV28 to TRBJ2-3, with TRBD2 identical over 13 bases. The CDR3 consists of 18 residues. Germline values: CDR1 MDHEN, CDR2 SYDVKM. Trimming removed 5 bases from V and 0 bases from J; junction bases left unmatched: 8. CDR3 coding DNA: TGTGCCAGCAGTCAAGGGACTAGCGGGACCCTTAGCACAGATACGCAGTATTTT. Translating gives CASSQGTSGTLSTDTQYF.

The rearrangement uses TRBV11-1 and TRBJ2-7; D is ambiguous. Looked up from germline, CDR1 is SGHAT and CDR2 is FQDESV (reference sequence). This CDR3 has 15 amino acids. Trimming left V 5 bases short and J 2 bases short, with 16 bases between. The CDR3 loop reads CASSPFTAVAYEQYF. CDR3 coding DNA: TGTGCCAGCAGCCCCTTCACGGCGGTGGCCTACGAGCAGTACTTC.

The chain joins TRBV15 to TRBJ2-1; 7 bases agree with TRBD2. CDR3 length equals 13 residues. The J segment lost 8 bases and the V segment lost 5 bases, leaving 6 bases of the junction unmatched. Germline V gene data show CDR1 as LNHNV and CDR2 as YYDKDF (reference sequence). CDR3 in DNA: TGTGCCACCAGCTCTTGGGGGGGGGATGAGCAGTTCTTC. This codes for CATSSWGGDEQFF.